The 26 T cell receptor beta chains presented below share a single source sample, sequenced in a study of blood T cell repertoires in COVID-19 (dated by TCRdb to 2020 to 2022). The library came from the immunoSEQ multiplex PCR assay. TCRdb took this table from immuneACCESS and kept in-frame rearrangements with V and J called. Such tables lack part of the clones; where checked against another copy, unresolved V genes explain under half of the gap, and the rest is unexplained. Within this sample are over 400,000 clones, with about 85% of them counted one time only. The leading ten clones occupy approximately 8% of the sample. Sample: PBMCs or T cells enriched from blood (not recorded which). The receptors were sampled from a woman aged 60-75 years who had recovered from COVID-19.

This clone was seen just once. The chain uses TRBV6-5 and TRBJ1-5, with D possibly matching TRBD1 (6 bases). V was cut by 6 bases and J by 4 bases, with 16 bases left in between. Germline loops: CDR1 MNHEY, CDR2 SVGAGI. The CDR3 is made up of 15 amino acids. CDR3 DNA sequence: TGTGCCAGCAGGGACAGAGGCCTAACAAATCAGCCCCAGCATTTT. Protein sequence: CASRDRGLTNQPQHF.

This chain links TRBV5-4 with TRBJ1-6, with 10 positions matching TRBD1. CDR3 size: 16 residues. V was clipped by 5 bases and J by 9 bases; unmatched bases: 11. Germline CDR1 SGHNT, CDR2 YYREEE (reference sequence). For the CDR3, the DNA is TGTGCCAGCAGGCAAACCTCCGGGACAGGGGTTTCACCCCTCCACTTT. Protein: CASRQTSGTGVSPLHF.

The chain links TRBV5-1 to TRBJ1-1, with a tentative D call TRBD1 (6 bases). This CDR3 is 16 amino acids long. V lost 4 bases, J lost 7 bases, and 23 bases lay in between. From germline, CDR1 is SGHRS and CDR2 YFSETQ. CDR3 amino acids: CASSPGEGRGFGEAFF. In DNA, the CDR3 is TGCGCCAGCAGCCCTGGGGAGGGAAGGGGGTTTGGTGAAGCTTTCTTT.

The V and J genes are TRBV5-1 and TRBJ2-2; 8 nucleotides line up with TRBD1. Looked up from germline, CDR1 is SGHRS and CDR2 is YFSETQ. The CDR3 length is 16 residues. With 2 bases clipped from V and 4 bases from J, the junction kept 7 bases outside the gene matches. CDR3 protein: CASSFRQGAFTGELFF. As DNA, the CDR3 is TGCGCCAGCAGCTTCCGGCAGGGGGCTTTCACCGGGGAGCTGTTTTTT.

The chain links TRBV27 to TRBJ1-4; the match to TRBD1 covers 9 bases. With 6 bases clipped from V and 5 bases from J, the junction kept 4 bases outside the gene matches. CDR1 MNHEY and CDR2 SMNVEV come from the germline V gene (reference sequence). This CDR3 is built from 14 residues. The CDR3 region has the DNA TGTGCCAGCAGGGGACAGGGTTGGAATGAAAAACTGTTTTTT. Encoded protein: CASRGQGWNEKLFF.

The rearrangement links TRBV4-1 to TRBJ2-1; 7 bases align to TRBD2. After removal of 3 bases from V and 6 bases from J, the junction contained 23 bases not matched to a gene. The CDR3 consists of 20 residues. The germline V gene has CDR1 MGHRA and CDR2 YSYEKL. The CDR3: CASSQIPFDNRAGIGNEQFF. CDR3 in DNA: TGCGCCAGCAGCCAGATCCCCTTTGACAATAGAGCGGGGATTGGCAATGAGCAGTTCTTC.

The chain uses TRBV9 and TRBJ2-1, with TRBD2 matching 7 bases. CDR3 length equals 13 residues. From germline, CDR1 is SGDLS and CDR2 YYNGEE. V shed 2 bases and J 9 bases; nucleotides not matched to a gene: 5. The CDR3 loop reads CASSVIVAGEQFF. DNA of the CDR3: TGTGCCAGCAGCGTTATAGTAGCGGGTGAGCAGTTCTTC.

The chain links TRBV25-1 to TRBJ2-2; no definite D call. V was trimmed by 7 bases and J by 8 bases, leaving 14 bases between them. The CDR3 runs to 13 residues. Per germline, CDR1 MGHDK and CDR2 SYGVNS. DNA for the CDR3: TGTGCCAGCACCCCTCGGAGCGTGGGGGAGCTGTTTTTT. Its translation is CASTPRSVGELFF. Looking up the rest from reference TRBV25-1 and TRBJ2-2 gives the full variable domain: EADIYQTPRYLVIGTGKKITLECSQTMGHDKMYWYQQDPGMELHLIHYSYGVNSTEKGDLSSESTVSRIRTEHFPLTLESARPSHTSQYLCASTPRSVGELFFGEGSRLTVL.

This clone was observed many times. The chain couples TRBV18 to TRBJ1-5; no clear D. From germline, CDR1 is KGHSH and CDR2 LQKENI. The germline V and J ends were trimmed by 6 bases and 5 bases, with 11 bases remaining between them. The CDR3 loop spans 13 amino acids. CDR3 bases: TGTGCCAGCTCTCCATCCATAGATCAGCCCCAGCATTTT. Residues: CASSPSIDQPQHF.

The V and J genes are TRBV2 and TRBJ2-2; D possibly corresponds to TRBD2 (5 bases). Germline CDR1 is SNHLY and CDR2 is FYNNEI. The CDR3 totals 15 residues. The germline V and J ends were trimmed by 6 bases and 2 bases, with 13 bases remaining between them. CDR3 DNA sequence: TGTGCCAGCAGGAGAGCGGATTTCAACACCGGGGAGCTGTTTTTT. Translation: CASRRADFNTGELFF.

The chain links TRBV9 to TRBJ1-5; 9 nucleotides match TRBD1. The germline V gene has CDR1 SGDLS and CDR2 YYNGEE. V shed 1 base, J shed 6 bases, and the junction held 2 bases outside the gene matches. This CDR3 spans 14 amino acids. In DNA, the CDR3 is TGTGCCAGCAGCGTACTGGGACAGGGTCAGCCCCAGCATTTT. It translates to CASSVLGQGQPQHF.

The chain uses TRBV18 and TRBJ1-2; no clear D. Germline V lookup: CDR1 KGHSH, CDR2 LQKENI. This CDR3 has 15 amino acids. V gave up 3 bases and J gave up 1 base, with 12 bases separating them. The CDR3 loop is CASSPVQPINYGYTF. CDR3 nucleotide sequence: TGTGCCAGCTCACCGGTACAGCCGATTAACTATGGCTACACCTTC.

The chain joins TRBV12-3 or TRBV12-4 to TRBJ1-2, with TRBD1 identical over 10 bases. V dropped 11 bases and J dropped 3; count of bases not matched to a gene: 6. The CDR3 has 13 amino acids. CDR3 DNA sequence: TGTGCCTCGACAGGGGGCTACGACTATGGCTACACCTTC. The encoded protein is CASTGGYDYGYTF.

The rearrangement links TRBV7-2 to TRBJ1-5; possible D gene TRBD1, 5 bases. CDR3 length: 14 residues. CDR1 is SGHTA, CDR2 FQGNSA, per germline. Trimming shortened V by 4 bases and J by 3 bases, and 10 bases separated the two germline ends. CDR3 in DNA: TGTGCCAGCAGCTCGACAGCCACCAATCAGCCCCAGCATTTT. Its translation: CASSSTATNQPQHF.

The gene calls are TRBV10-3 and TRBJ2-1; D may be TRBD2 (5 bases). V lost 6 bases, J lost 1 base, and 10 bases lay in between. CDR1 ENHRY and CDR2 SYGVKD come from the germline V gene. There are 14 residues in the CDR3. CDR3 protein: CAIRDPGSYNEQFF. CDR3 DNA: TGTGCCATCAGGGACCCGGGATCCTACAATGAGCAGTTCTTC.

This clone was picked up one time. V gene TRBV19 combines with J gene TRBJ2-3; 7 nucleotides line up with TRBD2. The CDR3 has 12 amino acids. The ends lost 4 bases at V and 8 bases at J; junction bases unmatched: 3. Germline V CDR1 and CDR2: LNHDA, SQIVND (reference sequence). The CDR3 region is CASSRGGTTQYF. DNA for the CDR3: TGTGCCAGTAGTAGGGGGGGGACTACGCAGTATTTT.

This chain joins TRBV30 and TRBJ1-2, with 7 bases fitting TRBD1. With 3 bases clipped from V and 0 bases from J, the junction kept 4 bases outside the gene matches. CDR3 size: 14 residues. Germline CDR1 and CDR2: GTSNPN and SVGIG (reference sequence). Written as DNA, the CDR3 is TGTGCCTGGAGGGCTCAGGGGGCTAACTATGGCTACACCTTC. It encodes CAWRAQGANYGYTF.

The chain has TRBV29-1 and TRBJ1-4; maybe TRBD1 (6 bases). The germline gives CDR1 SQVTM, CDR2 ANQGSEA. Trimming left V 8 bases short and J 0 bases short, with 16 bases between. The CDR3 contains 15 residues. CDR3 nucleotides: TGCAGCTTCATTGATACAGGGTCAACTAATGAAAAACTGTTTTTT. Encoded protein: CSFIDTGSTNEKLFF.

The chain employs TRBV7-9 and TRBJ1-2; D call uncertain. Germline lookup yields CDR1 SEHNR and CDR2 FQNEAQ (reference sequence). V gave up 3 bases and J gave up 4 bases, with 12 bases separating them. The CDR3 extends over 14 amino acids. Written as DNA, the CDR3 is TGTGCCAGCAGCTTTGAAGGGAGAGGCTATGGCTACACCTTC. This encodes CASSFEGRGYGYTF.

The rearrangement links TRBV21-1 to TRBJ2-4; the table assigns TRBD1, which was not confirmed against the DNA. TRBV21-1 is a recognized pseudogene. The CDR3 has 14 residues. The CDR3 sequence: CALPHGGAKNIQYF. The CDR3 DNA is TGTGCCCTCCCACATGGTGGAGCCAAAAACATTCAGTACTTC.

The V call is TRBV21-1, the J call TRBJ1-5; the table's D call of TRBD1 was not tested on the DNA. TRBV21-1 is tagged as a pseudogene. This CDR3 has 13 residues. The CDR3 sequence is CATSGQGVSAPAF. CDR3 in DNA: TGTGCCACCTCGGGACAGGGGGTCTCAGCCCCAGCATTT.

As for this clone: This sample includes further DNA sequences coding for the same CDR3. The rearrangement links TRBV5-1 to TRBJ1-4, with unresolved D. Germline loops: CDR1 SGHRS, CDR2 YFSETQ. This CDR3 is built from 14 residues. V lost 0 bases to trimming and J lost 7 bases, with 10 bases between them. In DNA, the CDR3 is TGCGCCAGCAGCTTGGGAGGGCTGGGTGAAAAACTGTTTTTT. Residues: CASSLGGLGEKLFF.

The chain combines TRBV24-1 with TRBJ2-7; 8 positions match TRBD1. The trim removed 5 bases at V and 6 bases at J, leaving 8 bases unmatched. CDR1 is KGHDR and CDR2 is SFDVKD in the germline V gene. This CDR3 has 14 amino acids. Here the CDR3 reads CATSAADRDGEQYF. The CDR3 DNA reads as TGTGCCACCAGTGCCGCGGACAGGGATGGCGAGCAGTACTTC.

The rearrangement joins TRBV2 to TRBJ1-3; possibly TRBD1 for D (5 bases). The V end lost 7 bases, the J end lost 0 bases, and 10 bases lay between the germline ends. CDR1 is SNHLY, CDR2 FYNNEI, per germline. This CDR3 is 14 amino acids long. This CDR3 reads CASKADSSGNTIYF. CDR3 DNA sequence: TGTGCCAGCAAAGCCGACAGCTCTGGAAACACCATATATTTT.

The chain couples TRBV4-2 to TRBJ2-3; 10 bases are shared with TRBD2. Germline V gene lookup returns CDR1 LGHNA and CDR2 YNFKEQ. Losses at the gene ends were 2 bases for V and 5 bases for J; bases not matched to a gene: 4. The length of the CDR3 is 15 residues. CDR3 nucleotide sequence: TGTGCCAGCAGCCAAAGGAGCGGGGGGGAAGATACGCAGTATTTT. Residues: CASSQRSGGEDTQYF.

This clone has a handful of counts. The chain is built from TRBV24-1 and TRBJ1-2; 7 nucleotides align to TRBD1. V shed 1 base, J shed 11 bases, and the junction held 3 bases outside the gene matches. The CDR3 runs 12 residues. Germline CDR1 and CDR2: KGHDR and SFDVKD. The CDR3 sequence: CATSDFGQAYTF. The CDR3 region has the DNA TGTGCCACCAGTGATTTTGGACAGGCATACACCTTC.